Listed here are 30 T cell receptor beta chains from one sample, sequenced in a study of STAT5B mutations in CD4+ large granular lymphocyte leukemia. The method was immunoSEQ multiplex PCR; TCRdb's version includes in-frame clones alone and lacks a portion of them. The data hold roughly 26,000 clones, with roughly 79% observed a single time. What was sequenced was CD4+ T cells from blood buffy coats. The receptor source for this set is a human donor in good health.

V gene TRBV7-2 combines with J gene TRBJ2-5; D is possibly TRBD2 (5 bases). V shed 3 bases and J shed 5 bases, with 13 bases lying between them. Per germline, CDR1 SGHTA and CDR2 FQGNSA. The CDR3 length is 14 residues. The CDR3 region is CASSLLTREETQYF. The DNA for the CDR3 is TGTGCCAGCAGCTTGTTGACAAGGGAGGAGACCCAGTACTTC. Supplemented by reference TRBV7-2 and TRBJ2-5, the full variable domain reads GAGVSQSPSNKVTEKGKDVELRCDPISGHTALYWYRQSLGQGLEFLIYFQGNSAPDKSGLPSDRFSAERTGGSVSTLTIQRTQQEDSAVYLCASSLLTREETQYFGPGTRLLVL.

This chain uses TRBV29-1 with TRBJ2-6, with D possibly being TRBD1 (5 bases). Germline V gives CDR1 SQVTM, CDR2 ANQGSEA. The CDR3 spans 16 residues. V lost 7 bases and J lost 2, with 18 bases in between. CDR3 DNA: TGCAGCGCAAGTTGGGGCATGTCCCCTGGGGCCAACGTCCTGACTTTC. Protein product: CSASWGMSPGANVLTF. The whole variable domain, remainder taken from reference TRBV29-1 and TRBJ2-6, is SAVISQKPSRDICQRGTSLTIQCQVDSQVTMMFWYRQQPGQSLTLIATANQGSEATYESGFVIDKFPISRPNLTFSTLTVSNMSPEDSSIYLCSASWGMSPGANVLTFGAGSRLTVL.

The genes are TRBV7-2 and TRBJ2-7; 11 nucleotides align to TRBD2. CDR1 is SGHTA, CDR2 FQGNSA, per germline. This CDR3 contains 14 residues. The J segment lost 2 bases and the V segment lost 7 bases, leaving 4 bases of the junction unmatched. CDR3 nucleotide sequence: TGTGCCAGCACTACTAGCGGGAGTACCTACGAGCAGTACTTC. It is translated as CASTTSGSTYEQYF.

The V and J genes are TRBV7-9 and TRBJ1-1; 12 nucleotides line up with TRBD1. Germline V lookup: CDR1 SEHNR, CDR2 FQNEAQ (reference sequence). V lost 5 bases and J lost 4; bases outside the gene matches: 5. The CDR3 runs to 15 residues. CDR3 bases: TGTGCCAGCAGCCCGGGACAGGGGGCTTCCACTGAAGCTTTCTTT. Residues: CASSPGQGASTEAFF.

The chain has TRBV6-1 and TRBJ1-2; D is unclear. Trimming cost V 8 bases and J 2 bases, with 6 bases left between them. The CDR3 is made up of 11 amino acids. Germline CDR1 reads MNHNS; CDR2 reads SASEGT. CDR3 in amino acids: CASYLNYGYTF. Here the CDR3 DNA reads TGTGCCAGCTACCTCAACTATGGCTACACCTTC.

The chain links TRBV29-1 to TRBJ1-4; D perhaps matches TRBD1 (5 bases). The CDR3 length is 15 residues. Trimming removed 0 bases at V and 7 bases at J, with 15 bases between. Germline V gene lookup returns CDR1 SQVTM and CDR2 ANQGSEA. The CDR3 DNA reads TGCAGCGTTGAAGATCGATGGGGCGTGGGTGAAAAACTGTTTTTT. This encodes CSVEDRWGVGEKLFF.

The CDR3 coding sequence is TGCGCCAGCAGCCAAGACTATTACAGGGCGATTGACACCATATATTTT. It encodes CASSQDYYRAIDTIYF. This rearrangement joins TRBV4-1 to TRBJ1-3; possible D gene TRBD1, 6 bases. The germline gives CDR1 MGHRA, CDR2 YSYEKL. CDR3 length equals 16 residues. V lost 0 bases, J lost 8 bases, and 17 bases lay in between.

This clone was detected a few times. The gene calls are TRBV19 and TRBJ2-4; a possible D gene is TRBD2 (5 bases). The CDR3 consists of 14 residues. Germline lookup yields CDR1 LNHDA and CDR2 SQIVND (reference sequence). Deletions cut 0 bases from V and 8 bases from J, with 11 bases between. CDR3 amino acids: CASSIDGEKDIQYF. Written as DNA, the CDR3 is TGTGCCAGTAGTATAGATGGGGAGAAGGACATTCAGTACTTC. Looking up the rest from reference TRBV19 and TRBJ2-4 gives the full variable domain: DGGITQSPKYLFRKEGQNVTLSCEQNLNHDAMYWYRQDPGQGLRLIYYSQIVNDFQKGDIAEGYSVSREKKESFPLTVTSAQKNPTAFYLCASSIDGEKDIQYFGAGTRLSVL.

As DNA, the CDR3 is TGCGCCAGCAGCCCCGGGACAAACAAAAATTCACCCCTCCACTTT. It is translated as CASSPGTNKNSPLHF. V usage is TRBV5-1 and J usage is TRBJ1-6; weak D call: TRBD1 (6 bases). Per germline, CDR1 SGHRS and CDR2 YFSETQ. Trimming left V 4 bases short and J 7 bases short, with 15 bases between. The CDR3 is 15 amino acids.

Here the CDR3 DNA reads TGTGCCAGCAGCCCACCCGGGACAAATCCCTACGAGCAGTACGTC. The encoded protein is CASSPPGTNPYEQYV. This rearrangement joins TRBV7-2 to TRBJ2-7; weak D call: TRBD1 (6 bases). This CDR3 is built from 15 residues. Germline-derived CDR1 and CDR2 are SGHTA and FQGNSA. Trimming took off 5 bases at V and 2 bases at J, with 16 bases between the two ends.

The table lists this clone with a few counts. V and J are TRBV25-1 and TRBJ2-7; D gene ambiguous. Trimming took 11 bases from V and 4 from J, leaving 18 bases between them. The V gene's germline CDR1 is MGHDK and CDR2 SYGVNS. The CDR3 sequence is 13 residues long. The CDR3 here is CASGSSLHYEQYF. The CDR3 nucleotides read TGTGCCTCCGGTAGTTCGCTCCATTACGAGCAGTACTTC.

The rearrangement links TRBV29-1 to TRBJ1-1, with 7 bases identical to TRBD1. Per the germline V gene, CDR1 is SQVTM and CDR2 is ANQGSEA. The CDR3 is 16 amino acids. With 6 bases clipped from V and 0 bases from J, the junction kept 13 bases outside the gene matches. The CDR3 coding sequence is TGCAGCGTGGATAACCGACAGGGAGCATTGAACACTGAAGCTTTCTTT. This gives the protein CSVDNRQGALNTEAFF.

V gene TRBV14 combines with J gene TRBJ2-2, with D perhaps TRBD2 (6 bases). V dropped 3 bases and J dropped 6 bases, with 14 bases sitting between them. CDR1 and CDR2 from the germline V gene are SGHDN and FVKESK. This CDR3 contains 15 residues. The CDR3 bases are TGTGCCAGCAGCCAGGGGGGAAGTGTGCCCGGGGAGCTGTTTTTT. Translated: CASSQGGSVPGELFF. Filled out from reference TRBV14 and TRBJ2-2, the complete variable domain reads EAGVTQFPSHSVIEKGQTVTLRCDPISGHDNLYWYRRVMGKEIKFLLHFVKESKQDESGMPNNRFLAERTGGTYSTLKVQPAELEDSGVYFCASSQGGSVPGELFFGEGSRLTVL.

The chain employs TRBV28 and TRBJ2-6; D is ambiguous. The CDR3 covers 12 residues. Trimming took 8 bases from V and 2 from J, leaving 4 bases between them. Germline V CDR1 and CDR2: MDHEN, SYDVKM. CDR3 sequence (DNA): TGTGCCAGCCGGGCTGGGGCCAACGTCCTGACTTTC. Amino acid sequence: CASRAGANVLTF.

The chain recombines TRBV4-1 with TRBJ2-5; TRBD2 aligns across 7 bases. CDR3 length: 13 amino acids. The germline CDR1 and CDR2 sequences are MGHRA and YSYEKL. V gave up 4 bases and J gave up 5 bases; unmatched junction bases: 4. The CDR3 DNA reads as TGCGCCAGCAGCCGACTGGGGGGGGAGACCCAGTACTTC. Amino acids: CASSRLGGETQYF.

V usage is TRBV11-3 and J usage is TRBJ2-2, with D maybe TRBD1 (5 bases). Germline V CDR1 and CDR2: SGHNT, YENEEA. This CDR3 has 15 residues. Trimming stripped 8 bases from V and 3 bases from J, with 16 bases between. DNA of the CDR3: TGTGCCAGCGGAGTGGGGCTGGATCACACCGGGGAGCTGTTTTTT. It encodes CASGVGLDHTGELFF.

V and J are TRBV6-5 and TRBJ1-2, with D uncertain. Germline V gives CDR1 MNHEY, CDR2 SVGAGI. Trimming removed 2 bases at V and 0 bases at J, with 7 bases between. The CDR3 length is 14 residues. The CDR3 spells CASSYQSANYGYTF. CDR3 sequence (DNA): TGTGCCAGCAGTTACCAGTCTGCTAACTATGGCTACACCTTC.

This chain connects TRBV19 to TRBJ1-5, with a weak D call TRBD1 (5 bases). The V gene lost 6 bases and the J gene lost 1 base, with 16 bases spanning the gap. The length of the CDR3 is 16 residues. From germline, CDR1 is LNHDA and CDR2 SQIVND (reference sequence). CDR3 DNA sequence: TGTGCCAGTAGGAGTGGGGGTAAAAGCAGCAATCAGCCCCAGCATTTT. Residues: CASRSGGKSSNQPQHF.

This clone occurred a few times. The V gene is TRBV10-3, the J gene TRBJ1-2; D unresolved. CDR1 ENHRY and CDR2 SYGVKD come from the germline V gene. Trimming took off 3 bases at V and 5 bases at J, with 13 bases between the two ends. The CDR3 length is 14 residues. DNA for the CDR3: TGTGCCATCAGTGAACCGAGGCAGCCTTATGGCTACACCTTC. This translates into CAISEPRQPYGYTF.

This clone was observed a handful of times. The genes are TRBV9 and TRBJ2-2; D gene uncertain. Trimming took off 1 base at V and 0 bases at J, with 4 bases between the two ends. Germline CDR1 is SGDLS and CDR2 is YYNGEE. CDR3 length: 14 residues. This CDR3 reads CASSVRSNTGELFF. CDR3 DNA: TGTGCCAGCAGCGTACGGTCGAACACCGGGGAGCTGTTTTTT.

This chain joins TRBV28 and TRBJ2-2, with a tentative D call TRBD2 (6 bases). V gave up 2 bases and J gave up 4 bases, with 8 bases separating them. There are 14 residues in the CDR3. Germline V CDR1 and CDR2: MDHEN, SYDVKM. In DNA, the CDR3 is TGTGCCAGCAGTTTAGGAGGGCTCACCGGGGAGCTGTTTTTT. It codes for CASSLGGLTGELFF.

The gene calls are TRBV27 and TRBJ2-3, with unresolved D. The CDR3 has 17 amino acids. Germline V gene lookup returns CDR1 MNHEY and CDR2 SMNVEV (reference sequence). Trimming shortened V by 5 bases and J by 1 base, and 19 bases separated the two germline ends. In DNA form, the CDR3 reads TGTGCCAGCAGTCTAGGGTGGCTAACCTCCGGCACAGATACGCAGTATTTT. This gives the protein CASSLGWLTSGTDTQYF.

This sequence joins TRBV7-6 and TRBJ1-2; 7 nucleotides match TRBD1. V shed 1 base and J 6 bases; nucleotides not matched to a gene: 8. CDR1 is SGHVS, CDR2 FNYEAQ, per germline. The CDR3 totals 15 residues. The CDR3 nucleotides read TGTGCCAGCAGCTTAGATGGAAGGGGGCGAGATGGCTACACCTTC. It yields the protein CASSLDGRGRDGYTF.

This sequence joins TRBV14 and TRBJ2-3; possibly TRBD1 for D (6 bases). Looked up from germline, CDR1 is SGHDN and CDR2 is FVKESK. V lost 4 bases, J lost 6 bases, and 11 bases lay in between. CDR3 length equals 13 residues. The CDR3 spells CASSPFQGDTQYF. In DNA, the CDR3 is TGTGCCAGCAGCCCATTCCAGGGGGATACGCAGTATTTT.

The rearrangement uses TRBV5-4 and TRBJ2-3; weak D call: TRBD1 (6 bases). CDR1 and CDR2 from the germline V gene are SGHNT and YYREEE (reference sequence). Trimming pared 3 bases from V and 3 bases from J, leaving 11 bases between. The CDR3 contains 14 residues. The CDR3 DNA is TGTGCCAGCAGCTGGACAGATATAACAGATACGCAGTATTTT. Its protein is CASSWTDITDTQYF.

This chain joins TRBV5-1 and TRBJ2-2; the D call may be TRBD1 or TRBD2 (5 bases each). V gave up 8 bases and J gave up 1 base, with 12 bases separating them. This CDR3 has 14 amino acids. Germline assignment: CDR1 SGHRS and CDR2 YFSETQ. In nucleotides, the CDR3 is TGCGCCAGGAGGGGACGGGAGAACACCGGGGAGCTGTTTTTT. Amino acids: CARRGRENTGELFF. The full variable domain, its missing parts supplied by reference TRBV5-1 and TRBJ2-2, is KAGVTQTPRYLIKTRGQQVTLSCSPISGHRSVSWYQQTPGQGLQFLFEYFSETQRNKGNFPGRFSGRQFSNSRSEMNVSTLELGDSALYLCARRGRENTGELFFGEGSRLTVL.

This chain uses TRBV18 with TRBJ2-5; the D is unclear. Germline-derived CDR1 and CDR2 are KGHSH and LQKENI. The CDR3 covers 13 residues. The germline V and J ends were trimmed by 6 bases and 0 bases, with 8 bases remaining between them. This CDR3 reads CASSRLYQETQYF. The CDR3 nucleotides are TGTGCCAGCTCTAGATTGTACCAAGAGACCCAGTACTTC. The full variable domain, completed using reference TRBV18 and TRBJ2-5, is NAGVMQNPRHLVRRRGQEARLRCSPMKGHSHVYWYRQLPEEGLKFMVYLQKENIIDESGMPKERFSAEFPKEGPSILRIQQVVRGDSAAYFCASSRLYQETQYFGPGTRLLVL.

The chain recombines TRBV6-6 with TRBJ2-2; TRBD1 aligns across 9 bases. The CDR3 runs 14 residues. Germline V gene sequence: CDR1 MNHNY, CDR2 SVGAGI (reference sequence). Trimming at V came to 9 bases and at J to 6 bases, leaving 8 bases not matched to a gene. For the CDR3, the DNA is TGTGCCAGTAGGGGGACAGGGAGGGCCGGGGAGCTGTTTTTT. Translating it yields CASRGTGRAGELFF.

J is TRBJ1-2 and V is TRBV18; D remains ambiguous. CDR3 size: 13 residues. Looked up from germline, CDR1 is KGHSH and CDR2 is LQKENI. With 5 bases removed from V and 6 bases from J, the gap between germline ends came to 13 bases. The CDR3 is CASSSVDGHGYTF. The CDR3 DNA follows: TGTGCCAGCTCATCCGTAGACGGGCATGGCTACACCTTC.

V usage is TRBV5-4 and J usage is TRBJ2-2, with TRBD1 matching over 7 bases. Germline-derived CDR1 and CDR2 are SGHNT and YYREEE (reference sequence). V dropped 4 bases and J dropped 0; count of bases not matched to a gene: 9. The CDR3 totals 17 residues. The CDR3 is CASSPLRQGSNTGELFF. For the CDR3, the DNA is TGTGCCAGCAGCCCACTGAGACAGGGCTCGAACACCGGGGAGCTGTTTTTT.